This T cell receptor (beta chain) was identified in a study of neurological immune-mediated disorders. Findings and limits, study-wide: CDR3 amino acid sequences of expanded clones were not shared across subjects, a result suggesting private repertoires in all groups.

The trim removed 9 bases at V and 7 bases at J, leaving 10 bases unmatched. Germline CDR1 is KGHDR and CDR2 is SFDVKD. The CDR3 consists of 14 residues. Time point given: longitudinal time-point 1 (baseline). The method for making cDNA was 5'RACE, and it used 10-nucleotide random UMIs. TCRdb used MiXCR to reprocess the 5' RACE reads, holding one entry per CDR3 protein. The data hold roughly 61,000 distinct CDR3 sequences, with over 8.5% observed a single time. In this sample, this clonotype turned up many times. Its antigen is still unknown. This receptor was obtained from a male donor with HTLV-1-associated myelopathy (HAM/TSP). This rearrangement joins TRBV24-1 to TRBJ2-2; 7 bases match TRBD1. The material sequenced was PBMCs. CDR3 bases: TGTGCCACCGCGTACAGGGGATCGGGCGGGGAGCTGTTTTTT. Residues: CATAYRGSGGELFF.